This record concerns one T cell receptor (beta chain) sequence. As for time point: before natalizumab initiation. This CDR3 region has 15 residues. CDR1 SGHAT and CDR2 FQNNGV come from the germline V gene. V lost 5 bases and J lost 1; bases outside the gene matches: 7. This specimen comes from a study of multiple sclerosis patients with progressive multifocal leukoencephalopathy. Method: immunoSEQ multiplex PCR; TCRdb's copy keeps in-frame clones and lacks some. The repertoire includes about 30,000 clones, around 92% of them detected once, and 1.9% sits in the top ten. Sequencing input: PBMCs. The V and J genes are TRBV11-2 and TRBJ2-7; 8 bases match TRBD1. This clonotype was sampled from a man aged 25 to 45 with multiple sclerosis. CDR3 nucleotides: TGTGCCAGCAGCACCCCCAGGGGGCCTTCCTACGAGCAGTACTTC. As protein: CASSTPRGPSYEQYF. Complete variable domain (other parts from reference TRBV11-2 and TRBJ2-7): EAGVAQSPRYKIIEKRQSVAFWCNPISGHATLYWYQQILGQGPKLLIQFQNNGVVDDSQLPKDRFSAERLKGVDSTLKIQPAKLEDSAVYLCASSTPRGPSYEQYFGPGTRLTVT.